The T cell receptor beta chain described here comes from a study of cytomegalovirus exposure and HLA in healthy donors. A multiplex PCR was run with 60 Vbeta primers and 13 Jbeta primers. Sequencing used immunoSEQ multiplex PCR; TCRdb keeps in-frame clones, though not all of them. The table records 130,000 or so clones, about 8.5% of them present only once. General study points: Earlier analysis yielded a pattern in which most TCR beta V segments were productive about 87% or about 30% of the time. Researchers catalogued under 200 TCR beta chains as cytomegalovirus-associated.

This clone was counted a few times. Its specificity is unknown. The V and J ends lost 5 bases and 1 base, in that order; junction bases with no gene match: 8. The CDR3 is 17 residues long. Germline assignment: CDR1 LNHDA and CDR2 SQIVND (reference sequence). Source material: PBMCs. The chain uses TRBV19 and TRBJ2-2, with TRBD2 identical over 9 bases. The clonotype was recovered from a man aged 40-50 years in good health and CMV-seronegative. CDR3 loop: CASSARELAGNTGELFF. CDR3 coding DNA: TGTGCCAGTAGTGCCCGAGAACTAGCGGGGAACACCGGGGAGCTGTTTTTT. Together with reference TRBV19 and TRBJ2-2, the CDR3 gives the full variable domain: DGGITQSPKYLFRKEGQNVTLSCEQNLNHDAMYWYRQDPGQGLRLIYYSQIVNDFQKGDIAEGYSVSREKKESFPLTVTSAQKNPTAFYLCASSARELAGNTGELFFGEGSRLTVL.